The next 11 T cell receptor beta chains were all read from a single sample in a study of early T cells in non-severe SARS-CoV-2 infection. MiXCR, run by TCRdb on the 5' RACE reads, gives a single entry per CDR3 protein. The table has roughly 36,000 distinct CDR3 sequences, under 6% seen once; the top ten hold under 15%. Sequencing input: whole blood. These receptors came from an adult who was a healthcare worker with PCR-confirmed SARS-CoV-2 infection or an uninfected control (not recorded which).

This clonotype was counted between two and nine times. The chain uses TRBV4-2 and TRBJ2-2, with 7 bases identical to TRBD1. CDR1 and CDR2 (germline): LGHNA, YNFKEQ. The CDR3 loop spans 14 amino acids. The trim removed 4 bases at V and 5 bases at J, leaving 4 bases unmatched. The CDR3 DNA reads as TGTGCCAGCAGCCCAAGACAGGGAACCGGGGAGCTGTTTTTT. It codes for CASSPRQGTGELFF.

This clonotype was seen at least ten times. The rearrangement links TRBV12-3 or TRBV12-4 to TRBJ1-1; 8 bases line up with TRBD1. V shed 6 bases and J 10 bases; nucleotides not matched to a gene: 10. CDR3 size: 13 residues. Here the CDR3 DNA reads TGTGCCAGCAGGTCCCAGGGGGCAGTGGGAGCTTTCTTT. This sequence encodes CASRSQGAVGAFF.

This clonotype was seen more than once but under ten times. The CDR3 sequence: CSARGSGTGSSYEQYF. The DNA of the CDR3 is TGCAGTGCTAGAGGCTCCGGGACAGGGAGCTCCTACGAGCAGTACTTC. This chain joins TRBV20-1 and TRBJ2-7, with 9 positions matching TRBD1. The CDR3 runs 16 residues. The ends lost 1 base at V and 0 bases at J; junction bases unmatched: 7. Per the germline V gene, CDR1 is DFQATT and CDR2 is SNEGSKA (reference sequence).

This clonotype was detected many times. The rearrangement uses TRBV19 and TRBJ2-3; 7 bases map to TRBD1. The CDR3 spans 14 residues. CDR1 and CDR2 from the germline V gene are LNHDA and SQIVND (reference sequence). Losses at the gene ends were 7 bases for V and 3 bases for J; bases not matched to a gene: 7. The CDR3 bases are TGTGCCAGTACCTCCGGGACAGAGACAGATACGCAGTATTTT. Translated, it gives CASTSGTETDTQYF.

This chain joins TRBV7-2 and TRBJ2-7, with D perhaps TRBD2 (5 bases). The ends were cut back, 1 base at V and 2 bases at J, with 15 bases in the middle. The CDR3 sequence is 16 residues long. Looked up from germline, CDR1 is SGHTA and CDR2 is FQGNSA. The chain's CDR3 is CASSLGSSRAPYEQYF. The CDR3 DNA sequence: TGTGCCAGCAGCTTAGGGTCTAGCCGGGCTCCCTACGAGCAGTACTTC.

The sample holds many counts of this clonotype. CDR3 in amino acids: CSAPREETQYF. The CDR3 region has the DNA TGCAGTGCCCCGAGGGAGGAGACCCAGTACTTC. This chain uses TRBV20-1 with TRBJ2-5, with D perhaps TRBD2 (5 bases). The CDR3 is 11 amino acids. Germline V gene lookup returns CDR1 DFQATT and CDR2 SNEGSKA (reference sequence). V lost 6 bases and J lost 5, with 10 bases in between.

This clonotype was counted ten times or more. The chain employs TRBV7-2 and TRBJ2-3; TRBD2 is a possible D gene (6 bases). CDR1 and CDR2 (germline): SGHTA, FQGNSA. Deletions cut 5 bases from V and 0 bases from J, with 12 bases between. The CDR3 consists of 15 residues. CDR3 sequence: CASSPGGSSTDTQYF. CDR3 sequence (DNA): TGTGCCAGCAGCCCTGGGGGGTCCAGCACAGATACGCAGTATTTT.

This clonotype was found many times. The rearrangement links TRBV6-6 to TRBJ2-7; D call uncertain. Trimming removed 6 bases from V and 0 bases from J, with 12 bases in between. This CDR3 has 14 amino acids. The germline V gene has CDR1 MNHNY and CDR2 SVGAGI (reference sequence). This chain's CDR3 is CASSSDQASYEQYF. The CDR3 DNA sequence: TGTGCCAGCAGCTCGGACCAGGCCTCCTACGAGCAGTACTTC.

At least ten counts were recorded for this clonotype. This chain uses TRBV4-1 with TRBJ2-1; D is unresolved. The germline gives CDR1 MGHRA, CDR2 YSYEKL. Trimming pared 1 base from V and 3 bases from J, leaving 10 bases between. The CDR3 has 15 residues. The CDR3 DNA sequence: TGCGCCAGCAGCCAAGTCTACGATGTCTACAATGAGCAGTTCTTC. It encodes CASSQVYDVYNEQFF.

This clonotype was detected many times. The CDR3 DNA reads as TGTGCCAGCAGTCCTAGCGGGGGTTTCTTAGATACGCAGTATTTT. Protein: CASSPSGGFLDTQYF. The chain couples TRBV11-2 to TRBJ2-3, with TRBD2 matching over 10 bases. The CDR3 extends over 15 amino acids. Germline values: CDR1 SGHAT, CDR2 FQNNGV. V shed 6 bases and J 5 bases; nucleotides not matched to a gene: 8.

This chain uses TRBV27 with TRBJ2-3; D gene uncertain. The CDR3 covers 13 residues. V dropped 2 bases and J dropped 6 bases, with 9 bases sitting between them. Per the germline V gene, CDR1 is MNHEY and CDR2 is SMNVEV (reference sequence). The DNA for the CDR3 is TGTGCCAGCAGTTTAGGTCTCAGCGATACGCAGTATTTT. It is translated as CASSLGLSDTQYF.